Below are 29 T cell receptor beta chains sequenced from a single sample in a study of identical twins. TCRdb processed the 5' RACE reads anew with MiXCR; each CDR3 protein has one entry. The sample contains 510,000 or so distinct CDR3 sequences, roughly 15% of which appear only once. In addition, the sample was reused for a study of yellow fever vaccine responses in identical twins.

The sequencing input was CD4+ T cells sorted from blood. These receptors came from a woman under 30 in good health.

This clonotype showed up just a few times. The V and J genes are TRBV19 and TRBJ2-5, with D perhaps given as TRBD1 or TRBD2 (5 bases each). The V end was cut by 5 bases, the J end by 7 bases, with 14 bases between. CDR1 and CDR2 (germline): LNHDA, SQIVND (reference sequence). CDR3 length equals 13 residues. The CDR3 reads CASSPGGAATQYF. As DNA, the CDR3 is TGTGCCAGTAGTCCTGGGGGTGCGGCGACCCAGTACTTC.

The CDR3 spells CASGFGDRLGTEAFF. As DNA, the CDR3 is TGTGCTAGTGGTTTTGGTGACAGGCTGGGGACTGAAGCTTTCTTT. The V call is TRBV12-5, the J call TRBJ1-1; D might be TRBD1 (6 bases). Trimming removed 3 bases at V and 5 bases at J, with 16 bases between. Germline V gene data show CDR1 as LGHNT and CDR2 as FRNRAP. This CDR3 region has 15 residues.

In this sample, this clonotype turned up many times. The chain combines TRBV12-3 or TRBV12-4 with TRBJ2-2; possible D gene TRBD1, 6 bases. The length of the CDR3 is 12 residues. The V and J ends lost 5 bases and 7 bases respectively, with 8 bases between them. The CDR3 DNA sequence: TGTGCCAGCAGTCAGGGGATCGGGGAGCTGTTTTTT. Amino acids: CASSQGIGELFF.

This clonotype was picked up many times. The gene calls are TRBV12-3 or TRBV12-4 and TRBJ1-1; D gene unclear. This CDR3 comprises 12 residues. Deletions cut 5 bases from V and 6 bases from J, with 10 bases between. CDR3 in DNA: TGTGCCAGCAGTCTCCAGGTGGCTGAAGCTTTCTTT. Protein: CASSLQVAEAFF.

The V and J genes are TRBV6-1 and TRBJ2-2; D not resolved. In germline, CDR1 is MNHNS, CDR2 SASEGT. The V and J ends lost 2 bases and 5 bases respectively, with 9 bases between them. The CDR3 extends over 14 amino acids. The CDR3 DNA follows: TGTGCCAGCAGTGAAATTATGGGGACCGGGGAGCTGTTTTTT. This sequence encodes CASSEIMGTGELFF.

In this sample, this clonotype turned up a few times. V gene TRBV2 combines with J gene TRBJ2-4, with no clear D. Per germline, CDR1 SNHLY and CDR2 FYNNEI. V dropped 4 bases and J dropped 3 bases, with 10 bases sitting between them. This CDR3 is built from 14 residues. CDR3 sequence reads: CASSVGQNKNIQYF. The DNA for the CDR3 is TGTGCCAGCAGTGTTGGTCAAAACAAAAACATTCAGTACTTC.

This clonotype was picked up a small number of times. The V call is TRBV21-1, the J call TRBJ2-1; no DNA check was done on the table's D call, TRBD2. TRBV21-1 is a pseudogene locus. The CDR3 covers 17 residues. CDR3 DNA: TGTGCCAGCAGCAAAGGACAGCTAGGACTAGCGAATCCTGAGCAGTTCTTC. As protein: CASSKGQLGLANPEQFF.

This sequence joins TRBV5-1 and TRBJ1-2; the D is unclear. Germline V lookup: CDR1 SGHRS, CDR2 YFSETQ. This CDR3 region has 14 residues. V was pared by 4 bases and J by 0 bases, with 10 bases between. The CDR3 DNA sequence: TGCGCCAGCAGCCCCCGGGAGGCTAACTATGGCTACACCTTC. Protein product: CASSPREANYGYTF.

This clonotype was observed a handful of times. The chain recombines TRBV7-9 with TRBJ1-2; no clear D gene. V lost 6 bases and J lost 7, with 12 bases in between. CDR1 and CDR2 from the germline V gene are SEHNR and FQNEAQ (reference sequence). The CDR3 contains 12 residues. CDR3 DNA: TGTGCCAGCAGTTTCCAGAATGGTGGCTACACCTTC. It encodes CASSFQNGGYTF.

This clonotype was seen a handful of times. This chain links TRBV4-1 with TRBJ1-6, with unresolved D. Trimming removed 1 base at V and 11 bases at J, with 9 bases between. This CDR3 spans 13 amino acids. Germline CDR1 is MGHRA and CDR2 is YSYEKL. The CDR3 nucleotides are TGCGCCAGCAGCCAAGTGCGGGAAGCACCCCTCCACTTT. It specifies CASSQVREAPLHF.

V and J are TRBV2 and TRBJ1-2, with D perhaps TRBD1 (5 bases). The V end lost 1 base, the J end lost 4 bases, and 10 bases lay between the germline ends. The CDR3 contains 14 residues. CDR1 SNHLY and CDR2 FYNNEI come from the germline V gene. CDR3 sequence reads: CASSEELGPYGYTF. The CDR3 DNA reads as TGTGCCAGCAGTGAAGAATTGGGACCCTATGGCTACACCTTC.

The chain uses TRBV7-3 and TRBJ2-7; TRBD2 is a possible D gene (6 bases). CDR1 and CDR2 from the germline V gene are SGHTA and FQGTGA. Trimming left V 1 base short and J 3 bases short, with 13 bases between. The CDR3 covers 15 residues. Written as DNA, the CDR3 is TGTGCCAGCAGCTTAAGAGGCGGCGGGGACTACGAGCAGTACTTC. Encoded protein: CASSLRGGGDYEQYF.

This chain links TRBV6-5 with TRBJ2-7, with D tentatively TRBD2 (6 bases). Germline V gives CDR1 MNHEY, CDR2 SVGAGI. The CDR3 is 14 residues long. Trimming removed 2 bases at V and 2 bases at J, with 10 bases between. CDR3 sequence reads: CASSYVSGAYEQYF. CDR3 bases: TGTGCCAGCAGTTACGTTAGCGGAGCCTACGAGCAGTACTTC.

The chain uses TRBV28 and TRBJ2-1; D gene uncertain. This CDR3 has 13 residues. Germline CDR1 reads MDHEN; CDR2 reads SYDVKM. V was clipped by 8 bases and J by 4 bases, with 12 bases between them. CDR3: CASLGDIYNEQFF. The CDR3 DNA sequence: TGTGCCAGCCTTGGAGACATTTACAATGAGCAGTTCTTC.

Of note for this clonotype: Sequence at one end of the junction differs from germline and may be a read error. The V and J genes are TRBV3-1 and TRBJ1-2; tentative D call: TRBD1 (6 bases). The germline V gene encodes CDR1 LGHDT and CDR2 YNNKEL (reference sequence). The CDR3 spans 15 residues. As DNA, the CDR3 is TGTGCCAGCAGCCAAGGGGGGGGGCCCCCCTATGGCTACACTTTC. This encodes CASSQGGGPPYGYTF. The full variable domain, its missing parts supplied by reference TRBV3-1 and TRBJ1-2, is DTAVSQTPKYLVTQMGNDKSIKCEQNLGHDTMYWYKQDSKKFLKIMFSYNNKELIINETVPNRFSPKSPDKAHLNLHINSLELGDSAVYFCASSQGGGPPYGYTFGSGTRLTVV.

The chain links TRBV7-9 to TRBJ1-5, with a weak D call TRBD1 (6 bases). From germline, CDR1 is SEHNR and CDR2 FQNEAQ (reference sequence). Deletions cut 5 bases from V and 2 bases from J, with 16 bases between. This CDR3 is 16 amino acids long. CDR3 in DNA: TGTGCCAGCAGCCCCTCGGGGGCGGGGGGCAATCAGCCCCAGCATTTT. Translation gives CASSPSGAGGNQPQHF.

This clonotype was counted a few times. This sequence joins TRBV6-1 and TRBJ2-1; 7 positions match TRBD2. This CDR3 has 16 amino acids. The V segment lost 6 bases and the J segment 1 base; nucleotides outside the gene matches: 9. Per the germline V gene, CDR1 is MNHNS and CDR2 is SASEGT. CDR3 protein: CASSRGPGGSYNEQFF. The CDR3 DNA sequence: TGTGCCAGCAGCCGGGGTCCCGGGGGGTCCTACAATGAGCAGTTCTTC.

This chain connects TRBV7-2 to TRBJ2-5, with D unresolved. Trimming stripped 1 base from V and 0 bases from J, with 9 bases between. CDR1 and CDR2 from the germline V gene are SGHTA and FQGNSA. This CDR3 has 15 residues. The CDR3 region is CASSLGSTYQETQYF. In DNA, the CDR3 is TGTGCCAGCAGCTTAGGGAGCACCTACCAAGAGACCCAGTACTTC. Variable domain in full (rest from reference TRBV7-2 and TRBJ2-5): GAGVSQSPSNKVTEKGKDVELRCDPISGHTALYWYRQSLGQGLEFLIYFQGNSAPDKSGLPSDRFSAERTGGSVSTLTIQRTQQEDSAVYLCASSLGSTYQETQYFGPGTRLLVL.

The chain is built from TRBV5-5 and TRBJ1-2; unclear D gene. Per germline, CDR1 SGHKS and CDR2 YYEKEE (reference sequence). The CDR3 extends over 13 amino acids. V dropped 4 bases and J dropped 7 bases, with 14 bases sitting between them. CDR3 residues: CASSRTLSGGYTF. CDR3 coding DNA: TGTGCCAGCAGCCGGACCCTATCGGGTGGCTACACCTTC.

This clonotype occurred a few times. The V and J genes are TRBV5-1 and TRBJ1-1, with 7 bases aligning to TRBD1. V lost 4 bases, J lost 4 bases, and 10 bases stayed unmatched. This CDR3 is built from 15 residues. From germline, CDR1 is SGHRS and CDR2 YFSETQ. CDR3 bases: TGCGCCAGCAGCGTACCTGAACAGGGGAGCACTGAAGCTTTCTTT. It translates to CASSVPEQGSTEAFF.

This clonotype turned up a few times. This chain joins TRBV7-2 and TRBJ2-1, with 8 bases identical to TRBD1. CDR1 is SGHTA, CDR2 FQGNSA, per germline. The V segment lost 0 bases and the J segment 2 bases; nucleotides outside the gene matches: 0. This CDR3 comprises 15 residues. This chain's CDR3 is CASSLARGPYNEQFF. The CDR3 DNA reads as TGTGCCAGCAGCTTAGCCAGGGGGCCCTACAATGAGCAGTTCTTC. Full variable domain (remainder filled in from reference TRBV7-2 and TRBJ2-1): GAGVSQSPSNKVTEKGKDVELRCDPISGHTALYWYRQSLGQGLEFLIYFQGNSAPDKSGLPSDRFSAERTGGSVSTLTIQRTQQEDSAVYLCASSLARGPYNEQFFGPGTRLTVL.

Only a few counts were recorded for this clonotype. V and J are TRBV21-1 and TRBJ1-1. TRBV21-1 is flagged as a pseudogene. This CDR3 is 15 amino acids long. The CDR3 sequence: CASSKVACMNTEAFF. The CDR3 region has the DNA TGTGCCAGCAGCAAAGTCGCTTGCATGAACACTGAAGCTTTCTTT.

This clonotype appeared a few times. The chain combines TRBV7-9 with TRBJ1-1; no clear D gene. V shed 3 bases and J shed 1 base, with 9 bases lying between them. CDR3 size: 14 residues. Germline V gene lookup returns CDR1 SEHNR and CDR2 FQNEAQ (reference sequence). The CDR3 is CASSFETTNTEAFF. The CDR3 bases are TGTGCCAGCAGCTTCGAGACCACGAACACTGAAGCTTTCTTT.

The genes are TRBV28 and TRBJ1-2, with TRBD1 identical over 8 bases. The CDR3 sequence is 14 residues long. V gave up 6 bases and J gave up 6 bases; unmatched junction bases: 9. The germline gives CDR1 MDHEN, CDR2 SYDVKM. CDR3 DNA sequence: TGTGCCAGCAGCAAGACAGGGGTACGTCATGGCTACACCTTC. It translates to CASSKTGVRHGYTF.

This clonotype was seen just once. The chain couples TRBV24-1 to TRBJ2-2; D is possibly TRBD1 (6 bases). In germline, CDR1 is KGHDR, CDR2 SFDVKD. The CDR3 has 16 amino acids. Between the trimmed V and J ends, which lost 4 bases and 6 bases, there was a span of 17 bases. CDR3 sequence (DNA): TGTGCCACCAGTGACTCGACAGGTAGTAGGTCCGGGGAGCTGTTTTTT. Protein: CATSDSTGSRSGELFF.

This clonotype was observed a few times. The J gene is TRBJ2-7, the V gene TRBV10-3; 11 nucleotides align to TRBD1. V dropped 6 bases and J dropped 4; count of bases not matched to a gene: 11. Germline V gene lookup returns CDR1 ENHRY and CDR2 SYGVKD. The CDR3 loop spans 16 amino acids. The CDR3 sequence: CAIRLTTGQGGYEQYF. The DNA for the CDR3 is TGTGCCATCAGACTAACCACGGGACAGGGGGGTTACGAGCAGTACTTC.

The chain employs TRBV12-3 or TRBV12-4 and TRBJ1-5; D perhaps matches TRBD1 (5 bases). V gave up 6 bases and J gave up 7 bases, with 13 bases separating them. The CDR3 loop spans 13 amino acids. CDR3 DNA sequence: TGTGCCAGCAGGGGGGAGGGCTTACAGCCCCAGCATTTT. Protein sequence: CASRGEGLQPQHF.

This clonotype appeared once. This sequence joins TRBV11-2 and TRBJ2-1, with 11 bases lining up with TRBD2. This CDR3 contains 19 residues. CDR1 is SGHAT and CDR2 is FQNNGV in the germline V gene. Unmatched junction bases numbered 20, after V lost 3 bases and J lost 10 bases. CDR3 nucleotide sequence: TGTGCCAGCAGCTTTACACGGGGGCGTCGTAGCGGGGGGGCGCGGGAGCAGTTCTTC. This encodes CASSFTRGRRSGGAREQFF.

This clonotype was observed a few times. This chain links TRBV7-6 with TRBJ2-3; 7 bases are shared with TRBD1. V gave up 2 bases and J gave up 1 base; unmatched junction bases: 3. Germline CDR1 SGHVS, CDR2 FNYEAQ. The CDR3 loop spans 15 amino acids. In DNA, the CDR3 is TGTGCCAGCAGCTTATACAGGGGTGGCACAGATACGCAGTATTTT. This gives the protein CASSLYRGGTDTQYF.